The clone carrying this T cell receptor (beta chain) was seen only a few times. The data are from a study of blood T cell repertoires in COVID-19. Study in general: Some COVID-19 samples were acute and others convalescent; all came from the United States, Italy and Spain. T cells, B-cell-depleted T cells, or PBMCs provided the cDNA or gDNA that served as material.

V gave up 1 base and J gave up 4 bases, with 8 bases separating them. Germline V gives CDR1 SGHRS, CDR2 YFSETQ. The CDR3 has 13 residues. Authors' analysis steps: How many nucleated cells were present was estimated from reference gene primer amplification. Measured with immunoSEQ multiplex PCR; TCRdb has only the in-frame clones, and not every one. V and J calls and clone size are those listed in that table; D and trimming were worked out from the DNA. Of 120,000 to 150,000 clones listed, approximately 80% are singletons. The chain links TRBV5-1 to TRBJ1-1; the D gene is possibly TRBD1 (5 bases). The TCR was taken from a human donor with acute or convalescent COVID-19. The donor label of this sample is uncertain. What was sequenced was peripheral blood. CDR3: CASSLLTATEAFF. CDR3 in DNA: TGCGCCAGCAGCTTGCTGACAGCCACTGAAGCTTTCTTT.